These 10 T cell receptor beta chains were all obtained from the same sample, sequenced in a study of T cells after posttransplantation cyclophosphamide. Some clones are missing from TCRdb's copy, which holds only in-frame ones; the method was immunoSEQ multiplex PCR. Among some 13,000 clones, under 85% were seen once, and the ten largest hold approximately 1.2%. Sequencing input: memory CD4+ T cells sorted from PBMCs. All receptors come from a man aged 50 or older.

The chain couples TRBV18 to TRBJ2-1; TRBD2 matches at 12 bases. Germline loops: CDR1 KGHSH, CDR2 LQKENI. V lost 6 bases, J lost 9 bases, and 15 bases stayed unmatched. The CDR3 has 17 residues. CDR3 bases: TGTGCCAGCTCGACTAGCGGGAGTTCCTCGTCTTCAAGTGAGCAGTTCTTC. Translated, it gives CASSTSGSSSSSSEQFF.

This clone appeared once. The genes are TRBV29-1 and TRBJ2-1; weak D call: TRBD2 (6 bases). The V end lost 0 bases, the J end lost 10 bases, and 10 bases lay between the germline ends. This CDR3 comprises 12 residues. Germline values: CDR1 SQVTM, CDR2 ANQGSEA. CDR3 sequence reads: CSVEDGGEEQFF. In DNA, the CDR3 is TGCAGCGTTGAAGACGGGGGAGAAGAGCAGTTCTTC.

The J gene is TRBJ2-4, the V gene TRBV5-8; D is unclear. Germline assignment: CDR1 SGHTS and CDR2 YDEGEE. This CDR3 comprises 14 residues. Trimming removed 0 bases from V and 5 bases from J, with 9 bases in between. In nucleotides, the CDR3 is TGTGCCAGCAGCTTGGGGGCGCTGGAAAACATTCAGTACTTC. Encoded protein: CASSLGALENIQYF.

The chain carries TRBV19 and TRBJ2-7; D possibly corresponds to TRBD1 (5 bases). The CDR3 covers 13 residues. Trimming removed 8 bases at V and 2 bases at J, with 13 bases between. Germline V gene sequence: CDR1 LNHDA, CDR2 SQIVND (reference sequence). The CDR3 coding sequence is TGTGCCAGTCCCCGCGACAGAACCTACGAGCAGTACTTC. Its protein product is CASPRDRTYEQYF.

V and J are TRBV19 and TRBJ2-5; the match to TRBD1 covers 8 bases. The end of the DNA aligns better with TRBJ2-7, so the J call may be wrong. CDR1 is LNHDA, CDR2 SQIVND, per germline (reference sequence). This CDR3 comprises 14 residues. The CDR3 loop reads CASSRSGQVGEQYF. CDR3 bases: TGTGCCAGTAGTAGATCGGGACAGGTCGGCGAGCAGTACTTC.

The gene calls are TRBV5-1 and TRBJ2-5; D remains unclear. The CDR3 runs 12 residues. The germline V and J ends were trimmed by 1 base and 5 bases, with 6 bases remaining between them. Germline loops: CDR1 SGHRS, CDR2 YFSETQ. CDR3 residues: CASSLLRETQYF. CDR3 nucleotide sequence: TGCGCCAGCAGCTTGCTCCGTGAGACCCAGTACTTC.

This chain connects TRBV6-1 to TRBJ2-4, with D uncertain. V lost 2 bases to trimming and J lost 9 bases, with 11 bases between them. The CDR3 runs 13 residues. Per germline, CDR1 MNHNS and CDR2 SASEGT. This chain's CDR3 is CASSEKAEFIQYF. The CDR3 DNA reads as TGTGCCAGCAGTGAAAAGGCGGAGTTCATTCAGTACTTC.

The chain is built from TRBV5-1 and TRBJ2-5; possible D gene TRBD2, 5 bases. The V gene's germline CDR1 is SGHRS and CDR2 YFSETQ. This CDR3 is built from 14 residues. Trimming took off 0 bases at V and 5 bases at J, with 11 bases between the two ends. This CDR3 is CASSLGGMVETQYF. The CDR3 DNA follows: TGCGCCAGCAGCTTGGGAGGGATGGTGGAGACCCAGTACTTC.

Concerning this clone itself: Other DNA sequences from this sample encode an identical CDR3 as well. This chain connects TRBV27 to TRBJ1-6; 7 positions agree with TRBD1. CDR3 length: 14 amino acids. The V gene end was trimmed by 7 bases and the J gene end by 7 bases; junction bases not matched to a gene: 7. Germline V gene sequence: CDR1 MNHEY, CDR2 SMNVEV (reference sequence). The CDR3 DNA reads as TGTGCCAGCAACATACAGGGGCCCAATTCACCCCTCCACTTT. Protein product: CASNIQGPNSPLHF.

V gene TRBV19 combines with J gene TRBJ1-1; the D gene is possibly TRBD1 (5 bases). Germline V CDR1 and CDR2: LNHDA, SQIVND (reference sequence). The CDR3 totals 16 residues. The germline V and J ends were trimmed by 6 bases and 0 bases, with 17 bases remaining between them. The DNA for the CDR3 is TGTGCCAGTAGAAAAGCAGGGCTTCGGATGAACACTGAAGCTTTCTTT. Protein: CASRKAGLRMNTEAFF.